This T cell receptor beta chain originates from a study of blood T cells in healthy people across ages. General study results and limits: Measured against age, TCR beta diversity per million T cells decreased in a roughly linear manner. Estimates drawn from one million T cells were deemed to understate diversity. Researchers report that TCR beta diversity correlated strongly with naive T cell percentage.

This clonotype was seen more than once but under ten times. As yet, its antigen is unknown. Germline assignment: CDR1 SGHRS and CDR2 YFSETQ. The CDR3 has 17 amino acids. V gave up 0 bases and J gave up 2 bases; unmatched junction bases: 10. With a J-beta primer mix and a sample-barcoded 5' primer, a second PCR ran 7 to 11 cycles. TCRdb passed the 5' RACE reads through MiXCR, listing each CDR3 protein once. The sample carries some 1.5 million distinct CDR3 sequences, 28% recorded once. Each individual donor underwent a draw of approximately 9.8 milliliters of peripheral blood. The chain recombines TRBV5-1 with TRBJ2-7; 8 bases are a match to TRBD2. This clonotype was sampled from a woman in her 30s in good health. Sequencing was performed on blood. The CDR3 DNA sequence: TGCGCCAGCAGCTTGGGGCTAGCGGGTTCGGCGACCTACGAGCAGTACTTC. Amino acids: CASSLGLAGSATYEQYF.